This TCR beta chain was identified in a study of T cells in Graves' hyperthyroidism and ophthalmopathy. Study observations and caveats: A 13 V-J model separated ophthalmopathy from stable hyperthyroidism.

Amplification of TCR beta CDR3 regions was performed using RNA transcripts as template. During a first-round RT-PCR of the TCR CDR3, the HTBI primer set was used. TCRdb called the multiplex PCR reads again in MiXCR, with one record for every CDR3 protein. The table has around 450,000 distinct CDR3 sequences, approximately 14% seen once. As regards this clonotype: The antigen is not known.

This TCR came from a young woman with Graves' hyperthyroidism. The sequencing sample was made of blood.

The CDR3 DNA follows: TGTGCCAGCAGTTTAGGGGGGGGTGGGATTGGGTCCTACAATGAGCAGTTCTTC. It translates to CASSLGGGGIGSYNEQFF. The chain joins TRBV27 to TRBJ2-1; 7 nucleotides align to TRBD2. Germline CDR1 reads MNHEY; CDR2 reads SMNVEV (reference sequence). V shed 2 bases, J shed 1 base, and the junction held 11 bases outside the gene matches. The CDR3 contains 18 residues.